This TCR beta chain was sequenced during a study of blood T cell repertoires in COVID-19. In the study overall: There were acute and convalescent COVID-19 samples, and they came from the United States, Italy and Spain.

The CDR3 is 12 amino acids. Germline V CDR1 and CDR2: LNHNV, YYDKDF (reference sequence). V was pared by 3 bases and J by 14 bases, with 13 bases between. Repertoires were generated with immunoSEQ multiplex PCR, while TCRdb's copy carries only in-frame clones and drops some. The profile shows 150,000 to 200,000 clones, around four fifths of them singletons. This clone has just one count. The clonotype comes from a woman aged 80 or over with acute or convalescent COVID-19. Sequenced: peripheral blood. V is TRBV15 and J is TRBJ1-4, with a tentative D call TRBD1 (5 bases). The CDR3 protein is CATSRGLERLFF. Here the CDR3 DNA reads TGTGCCACCAGCAGGGGACTGGAGCGTCTGTTTTTT. The variable domain in full, completed from reference TRBV15 and TRBJ1-4, reads DAMVIQNPRYQVTQFGKPVTLSCSQTLNHNVMYWYQQKSSQAPKLLFHYYDKDFNNEADTPDNFQSRRPNTSFCFLDIRSPGLGDTAMYLCATSRGLERLFFGSGTQLSVL.